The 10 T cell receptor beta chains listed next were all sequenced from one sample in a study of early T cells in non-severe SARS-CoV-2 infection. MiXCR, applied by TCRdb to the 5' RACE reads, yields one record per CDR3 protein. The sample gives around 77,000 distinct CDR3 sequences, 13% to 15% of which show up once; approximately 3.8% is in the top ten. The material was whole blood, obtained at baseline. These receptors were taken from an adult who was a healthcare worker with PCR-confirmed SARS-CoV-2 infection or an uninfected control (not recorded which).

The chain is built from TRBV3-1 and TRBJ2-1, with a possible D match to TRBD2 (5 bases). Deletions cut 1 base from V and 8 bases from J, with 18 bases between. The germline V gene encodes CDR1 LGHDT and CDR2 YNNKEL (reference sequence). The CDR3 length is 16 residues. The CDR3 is CASSQGAAPGVYEQFF. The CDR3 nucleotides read TGTGCCAGCAGCCAAGGAGCGGCCCCTGGGGTCTATGAGCAGTTCTTC.

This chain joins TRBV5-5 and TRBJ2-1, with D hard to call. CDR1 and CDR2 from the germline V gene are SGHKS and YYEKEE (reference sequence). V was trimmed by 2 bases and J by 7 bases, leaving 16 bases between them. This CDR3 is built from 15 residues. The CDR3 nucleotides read TGTGCCAGCAGCTTCGACCCGGCTGTGGTGAATGAGCAGTTCTTC. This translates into CASSFDPAVVNEQFF.

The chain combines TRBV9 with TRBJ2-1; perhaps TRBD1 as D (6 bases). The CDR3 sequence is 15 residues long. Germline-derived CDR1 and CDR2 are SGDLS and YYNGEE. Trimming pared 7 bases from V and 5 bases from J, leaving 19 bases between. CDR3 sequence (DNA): TGTGCCAGCTCCGGACAGATTGGTGGGGACAATGAGCAGTTCTTC. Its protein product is CASSGQIGGDNEQFF.

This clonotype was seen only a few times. The CDR3 reads CASSLGQGYQETQYF. CDR3 nucleotide sequence: TGCGCCAGCAGCTTGGGGCAGGGGTACCAAGAGACCCAGTACTTC. The chain combines TRBV5-1 with TRBJ2-5, with TRBD1 as a possible D gene (6 bases). This CDR3 comprises 15 residues. Between the trimmed V and J ends, which lost 0 bases and 0 bases, there was a span of 9 bases. Germline assignment: CDR1 SGHRS and CDR2 YFSETQ.

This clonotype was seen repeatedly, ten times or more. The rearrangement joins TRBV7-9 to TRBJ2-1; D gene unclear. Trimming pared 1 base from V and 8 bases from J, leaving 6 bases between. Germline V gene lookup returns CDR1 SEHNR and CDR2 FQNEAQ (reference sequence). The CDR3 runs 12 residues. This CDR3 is CASSLGLYEQFF. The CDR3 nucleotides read TGTGCCAGCAGCTTAGGCCTCTATGAGCAGTTCTTC.

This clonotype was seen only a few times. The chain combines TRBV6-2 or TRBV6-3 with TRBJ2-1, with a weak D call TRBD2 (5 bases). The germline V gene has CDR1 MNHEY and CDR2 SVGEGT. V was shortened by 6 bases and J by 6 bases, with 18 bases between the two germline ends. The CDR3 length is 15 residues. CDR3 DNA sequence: TGTGCCAGCAGCCCGGTTCTGGGAGAGGGCAATGAGCAGTTCTTC. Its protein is CASSPVLGEGNEQFF.

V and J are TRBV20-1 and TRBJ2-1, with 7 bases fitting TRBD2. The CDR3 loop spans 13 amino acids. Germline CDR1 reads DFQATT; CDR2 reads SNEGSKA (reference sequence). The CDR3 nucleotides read TGCAGGGCTGAAGGACTAGTCTCCAATGAGCAGTTCTTC. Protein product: CRAEGLVSNEQFF.

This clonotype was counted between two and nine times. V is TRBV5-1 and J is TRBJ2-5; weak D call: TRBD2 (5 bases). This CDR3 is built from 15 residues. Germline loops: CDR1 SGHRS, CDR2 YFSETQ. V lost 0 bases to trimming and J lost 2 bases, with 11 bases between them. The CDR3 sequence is CASSLGGGGQETQYF. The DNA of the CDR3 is TGCGCCAGCAGCTTGGGAGGCGGAGGTCAAGAGACCCAGTACTTC.

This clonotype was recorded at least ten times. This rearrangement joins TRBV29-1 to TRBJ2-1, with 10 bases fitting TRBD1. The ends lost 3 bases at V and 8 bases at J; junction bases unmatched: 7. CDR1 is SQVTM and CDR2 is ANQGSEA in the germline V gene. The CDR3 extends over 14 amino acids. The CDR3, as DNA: TGCAGCGTTGAGGGCGGGACAGGGGCCGATGAGCAGTTCTTC. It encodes CSVEGGTGADEQFF.

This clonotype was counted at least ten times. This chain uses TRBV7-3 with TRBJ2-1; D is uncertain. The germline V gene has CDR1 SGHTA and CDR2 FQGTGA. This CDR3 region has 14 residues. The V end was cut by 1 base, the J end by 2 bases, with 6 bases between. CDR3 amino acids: CASSLSHPYNEQFF. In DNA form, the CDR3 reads TGTGCCAGCAGCTTAAGTCACCCCTACAATGAGCAGTTCTTC.